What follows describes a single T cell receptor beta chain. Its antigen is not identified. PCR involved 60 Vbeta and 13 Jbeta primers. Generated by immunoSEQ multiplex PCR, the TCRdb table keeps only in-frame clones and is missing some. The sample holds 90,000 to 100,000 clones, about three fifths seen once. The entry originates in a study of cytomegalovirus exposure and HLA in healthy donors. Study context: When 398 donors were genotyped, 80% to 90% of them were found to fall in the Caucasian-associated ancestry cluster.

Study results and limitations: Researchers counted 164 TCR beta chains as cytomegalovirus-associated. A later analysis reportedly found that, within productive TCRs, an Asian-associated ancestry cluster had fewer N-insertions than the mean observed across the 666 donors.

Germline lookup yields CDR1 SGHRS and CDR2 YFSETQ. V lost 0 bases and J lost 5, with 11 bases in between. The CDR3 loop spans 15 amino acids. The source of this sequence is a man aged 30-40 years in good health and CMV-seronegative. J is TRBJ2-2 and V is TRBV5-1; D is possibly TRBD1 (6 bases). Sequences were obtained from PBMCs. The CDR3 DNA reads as TGCGCCAGCAGCTTGGAGGGGGTCGGGACCGGGGAGCTGTTTTTT. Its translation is CASSLEGVGTGELFF.